This TCR beta chain stems from a study of T cell responses to AZD1222 COVID-19 vaccine. Study results and caveats: Repertoire sampling happened only post peak T cell response.

The repertoire was sequenced with immunoSEQ multiplex PCR; TCRdb's copy has only in-frame clones and lacks some. Of 120,000 to 150,000 clones listed, around 88% were seen once; the top ten hold around 2.3%. This clone was detected once. Its antigen is not known. The receptor was isolated from an adult in good health. Here the sequenced sample was peripheral blood, taken on day 0 of AZD1222 vaccination.

The CDR3 nucleotides read TGTGCCAGTTTGCAAGCGGGAGTATCAGATACGCAGTATTTT. This gives the protein CASLQAGVSDTQYF. The V gene is TRBV6-5, the J gene TRBJ2-3, with TRBD2 matching 8 bases. Germline V gene data show CDR1 as MNHEY and CDR2 as SVGAGI. The length of the CDR3 is 14 residues. With V trimmed by 9 bases and J by 4 bases, 9 bases remained unmatched.